Presented here are 15 T cell receptor beta chains from one specimen sequenced in a study of T-cell reconstitution after alpha-beta-depleted transplantation in children (dated by TCRdb to between 2015 and 2016). Library preparation used PCR. Instrument on record: Illumina HiSeq 2500. TCR library preparation used molecular barcoding, with unique molecular identifiers applied to normalize quantification of the TCRbeta repertoire. TCRdb took the public reads, trimmed them with fastp at Q25, ran MiXCR for clone calling and kept in-frame beta chains. Merged by CDR3 protein, the rows form single entries marked with the most common genes and DNA. The sample records about 350,000 distinct CDR3 sequences, roughly 14% of which are singletons. The ten most abundant clones make up about 3.9% of the sample. Sequences were derived from PBMCs, sampled from the stem cell graft. These receptors were collected from a human donor who donated a stem cell graft to a child with Fanconi anemia.

This clonotype was observed many times. This chain joins TRBV20-1 and TRBJ2-3, with D possibly TRBD1 on 6 matching bases. V was cut by 2 bases and J by 9 bases, with 18 bases left in between. There are 14 residues in the CDR3. CDR1 DFQATT and CDR2 SNEGSKA come from the germline V gene (reference sequence). In nucleotides, the CDR3 is TGCAGTGCTAGACTAGCAGCGAATCAGGGGACGCAGTATTTT. Translating it yields CSARLAANQGTQYF.

The rearrangement joins TRBV19 to TRBJ1-5, with D perhaps TRBD1 (5 bases). This CDR3 region has 19 residues. Germline-derived CDR1 and CDR2 are LNHDA and SQIVND (reference sequence). Trimming removed 6 bases from V and 0 bases from J, with 24 bases in between. Here the CDR3 DNA reads TGTGCCAGTAGCAATAGGTCAGGGAACAGAAAATATAGCAATCAGCCCCAGCATTTT. Protein sequence: CASSNRSGNRKYSNQPQHF.

Notes on this clonotype: A much larger clonotype is one base distant, so this may be a read error. V is TRBV5-5 and J is TRBJ2-2; 9 nucleotides agree with TRBD2. Germline V CDR1 and CDR2: SGHKS, YYEKEE (reference sequence). CDR3 size: 16 residues. CDR3 loop: CVSSLVAGANTGELFF. CDR3 in DNA: TGTGTCAGCAGCTTGGTAGCGGGGGCGAACACCGGGGAGCTGTTTTTT. Using reference TRBV5-5 and TRBJ2-2 for the parts outside the CDR3, the full variable domain is DAGVTQSPTHLIKTRGQQVTLRCSPISGHKSVSWYQQVLGQGPQFIFQYYEKEERGRGNFPDRFSARQFPNYSSELNVNALLLGDSALYLCVSSLVAGANTGELFFGEGSRLTVL.

This clonotype was counted many times. The chain combines TRBV7-2 with TRBJ2-7; D ambiguous. The germline CDR1 and CDR2 sequences are SGHTA and FQGNSA. This CDR3 is 13 amino acids long. Trimming removed 2 bases from V and 0 bases from J, with 5 bases in between. CDR3 DNA: TGTGCCAGCAGCTTACGGGCCTCCTACGAGCAGTACTTC. Translation gives CASSLRASYEQYF.

The rearrangement uses TRBV18 and TRBJ2-7; a weak D match, TRBD2 (6 bases). From germline, CDR1 is KGHSH and CDR2 LQKENI. The CDR3 totals 11 residues. V lost 3 bases, J lost 6 bases, and 6 bases lay in between. CDR3: CASSPGGEQYV. CDR3 nucleotides: TGTGCCAGCTCACCGGGGGGCGAGCAGTACGTC.

At least ten counts were recorded for this clonotype. The rearrangement links TRBV5-1 to TRBJ2-2; weak D call: TRBD2 (5 bases). The length of the CDR3 is 13 residues. Trimming stripped 0 bases from V and 7 bases from J, with 7 bases between. Germline CDR1 is SGHRS and CDR2 is YFSETQ. The DNA for the CDR3 is TGCGCCAGCAGCTTGGGGACTGGCGGGGAGCTGTTTTTT. Its translation: CASSLGTGGELFF.

About this clonotype itself: This may come from a read error, since a much larger clone is one base off. The chain recombines TRBV6-5 with TRBJ1-2, with 10 bases fitting TRBD1. Germline CDR1 MNHEY, CDR2 SVGAGI. This CDR3 is built from 12 residues. The CDR3 nucleotides are TGTGTCAGCTCGACAGGGGGCTTTGGCTACACCTTC. This translates into CVSSTGGFGYTF.

This clonotype occurred many times. The chain has TRBV7-8 and TRBJ2-1; 10 bases align to TRBD1. CDR3 size: 16 residues. Germline V gives CDR1 SGHVS, CDR2 FQNEAQ. V shed 5 bases and J 3 bases; nucleotides not matched to a gene: 7. The CDR3 region has the DNA TGTGCCAGCAGCCTAAAGACAGGGGGCGTCTACAATGAGCAGTTCTTC. Amino acids: CASSLKTGGVYNEQFF.

The CDR3 sequence is CASRLGVETQYF. In DNA, the CDR3 is TGCGCCAGCAGGCTGGGTGTCGAGACCCAGTACTTC. The chain employs TRBV5-1 and TRBJ2-5; D call uncertain. From germline, CDR1 is SGHRS and CDR2 YFSETQ. There are 12 residues in the CDR3. The V and J ends lost 5 bases and 5 bases respectively, with 10 bases between them.

At least ten counts were recorded for this clonotype. The J gene is TRBJ1-5, the V gene TRBV12-3 or TRBV12-4; the match to TRBD1 covers 8 bases. This CDR3 contains 14 residues. V trimming: 5 bases; J trimming: 5 bases; junction bases outside the gene matches: 5. DNA of the CDR3: TGTGCCAGCAGTCCCGACAGGGGAGATCAGCCCCAGCATTTT. As protein: CASSPDRGDQPQHF.

This clonotype was counted at least ten times. V gene TRBV5-1 combines with J gene TRBJ2-1, with 9 bases aligning to TRBD1. The CDR3 spans 15 residues. CDR1 is SGHRS and CDR2 is YFSETQ in the germline V gene. The trim removed 0 bases at V and 3 bases at J, leaving 1 base unmatched. Here the CDR3 reads CASSLETGGYNEQFF. The CDR3 nucleotides read TGCGCCAGCAGCTTGGAGACAGGGGGCTACAATGAGCAGTTCTTC.

Ten or more counts support this clonotype. The chain uses TRBV20-1 and TRBJ2-4; a weak D match, TRBD1 (6 bases). The CDR3 is 14 amino acids. Germline CDR1 is DFQATT and CDR2 is SNEGSKA (reference sequence). Trimming stripped 3 bases from V and 6 bases from J, with 15 bases between. CDR3 bases: TGCAGTGCTAGTGATAGACAGGCACTAAACATTCAGTACTTC. This gives the protein CSASDRQALNIQYF.

This clonotype was counted between two and nine times. The chain has TRBV7-2 and TRBJ2-1; D might be TRBD1 (6 bases). The V gene's germline CDR1 is SGHTA and CDR2 FQGNSA. V shed 0 bases and J shed 3 bases, with 12 bases lying between them. The CDR3 contains 16 residues. In nucleotides, the CDR3 is TGTGCCAGCAGCTTAGCTGCCCAGGGGTACTACAATGAGCAGTTCTTC. Amino acids: CASSLAAQGYYNEQFF.

The chain links TRBV7-2 to TRBJ2-3, with D possibly being TRBD1 (5 bases). V shed 1 base and J shed 2 bases, with 7 bases lying between them. Germline assignment: CDR1 SGHTA and CDR2 FQGNSA. This CDR3 contains 14 residues. This chain's CDR3 is CASSLVGHTDTQYF. The CDR3 DNA is TGTGCCAGCAGCTTAGTCGGACACACAGATACGCAGTATTTT.

This clonotype was observed at least ten times. V gene TRBV5-1 combines with J gene TRBJ2-7; 7 positions agree with TRBD1. Germline lookup yields CDR1 SGHRS and CDR2 YFSETQ. The CDR3 loop spans 14 amino acids. V lost 3 bases and J lost 5; bases outside the gene matches: 8. DNA for the CDR3: TGCGCCAGCAGCTCCGAACTAGGGGGCAACGAGCAGTACTTC. Translation gives CASSSELGGNEQYF.